This T cell receptor beta chain was identified in a study of T-cell reconstitution after alpha-beta-depleted transplantation in children. V was shortened by 8 bases and J by 5 bases, with 22 bases between the two germline ends. The CDR3 extends over 15 amino acids. Germline V CDR1 and CDR2: ENHRY, SYGVKD. For TCRbeta, the library was prepared with unique molecular identifiers. TCRdb re-derived calls from the PCR reads in MiXCR, one entry per CDR3 protein. The sample records 350,000 to 500,000 distinct CDR3 sequences, roughly two fifths being singletons. The receptor comes from a girl aged 2 to 10 with aplastic anemia, due to receive a stem cell transplant. The specimen comprised PBMCs, sampled before TCRalphabeta/CD19-depleted stem cell transplant. V is TRBV10-3 and J is TRBJ2-7, with D perhaps matching TRBD1 (5 bases). The CDR3 nucleotides are TGTGCCATCGGCAGGGATACAAGCCCTACTAACGAGCAGTACTTC. It encodes CAIGRDTSPTNEQYF.